The present T cell receptor beta chain was sequenced within a study of blood T cell repertoires in COVID-19. Turning to the study itself: The study drew acute and convalescent COVID-19 samples from the United States, Italy and Spain.

Assay used: immunoSEQ multiplex PCR; TCRdb lists only in-frame clones, some missing. Counted here are around 150,000 clones, around 84% occurring once; the ten biggest clones make up around 7.7%. Germline V lookup: CDR1 MNHEY, CDR2 SVGEGT. CDR3 size: 15 residues. V was clipped by 6 bases and J by 9 bases; unmatched bases: 10. The TCR comes from a man between 45 and 60 years old who had recovered from COVID-19. The sequenced material came from PBMCs or T cells enriched from blood (not recorded which). The chain carries TRBV6-2 or TRBV6-3 and TRBJ1-6; 8 positions agree with TRBD1. In DNA form, the CDR3 reads TGTGCCAGCAGCAGACCGGGACAGGCGGGTTCACCCCTCCACTTT. This encodes CASSRPGQAGSPLHF.